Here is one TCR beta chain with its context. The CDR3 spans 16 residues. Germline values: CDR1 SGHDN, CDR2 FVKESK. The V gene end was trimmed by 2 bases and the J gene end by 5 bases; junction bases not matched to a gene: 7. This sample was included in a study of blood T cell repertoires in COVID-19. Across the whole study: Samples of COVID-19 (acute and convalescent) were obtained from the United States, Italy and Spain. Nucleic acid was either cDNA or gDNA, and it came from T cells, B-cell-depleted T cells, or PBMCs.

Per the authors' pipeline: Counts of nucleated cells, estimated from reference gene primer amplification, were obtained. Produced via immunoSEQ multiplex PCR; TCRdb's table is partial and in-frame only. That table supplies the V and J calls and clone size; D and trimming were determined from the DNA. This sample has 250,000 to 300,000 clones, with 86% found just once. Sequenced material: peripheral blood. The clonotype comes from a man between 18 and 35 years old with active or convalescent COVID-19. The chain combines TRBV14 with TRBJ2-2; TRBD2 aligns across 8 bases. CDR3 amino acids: CASSQWISSGTGELFF. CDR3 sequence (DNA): TGTGCCAGCAGCCAATGGATTTCTAGCGGGACCGGGGAGCTGTTTTTT.